The text below deals with one T cell receptor (beta chain). This table comes from immunoSEQ multiplex PCR, and its TCRdb copy is limited to in-frame clones, with some not included. Among approximately 99,000 clones listed, approximately 93% were seen once. This CDR3 region has 15 residues. CDR1 LNHDA and CDR2 SQIVND come from the germline V gene (reference sequence). Trimming shortened V by 1 base and J by 0 bases, and 7 bases separated the two germline ends. This record comes from a study of T cell changes during pregnancy in multiple sclerosis. The origin of this receptor is a female donor with multiple sclerosis, enrolled in a pregnancy study. Sequencing was performed on peripheral blood, taken after pregnancy. The J gene is TRBJ1-5, the V gene TRBV19; TRBD1 is a possible D gene (6 bases). CDR3 loop: CASSIVRGSNQPQHF. The CDR3 bases are TGTGCCAGTAGTATAGTCAGGGGTAGCAATCAGCCCCAGCATTTT.